Listed here are 25 T cell receptor beta chains from one sample, sequenced in a study of shared clonotypes between healthy human individuals. The repertoire was sequenced with immunoSEQ multiplex PCR; TCRdb's copy has only in-frame clones and lacks some. The sample includes over 2 million clones, just under 95% seen only once; the top ten take 0.3% to 0.4%. The sequenced material came from naive CD4+ T cells from PBMCs. Described subset: CD45RA+ positively selected. The receptors come from a man aged 18-30 years in good health. Some clones in this sample may be carry-over from other donors' samples.

This clone was counted a few times. The gene calls are TRBV28 and TRBJ1-4; maybe TRBD1 (5 bases). Germline lookup yields CDR1 MDHEN and CDR2 SYDVKM. V was trimmed by 5 bases and J by 8 bases, leaving 15 bases between them. This CDR3 contains 14 residues. As DNA, the CDR3 is TGTGCCAGCAGTCCGCCGGGACTCTGGGAAAAACTGTTTTTT. It yields the protein CASSPPGLWEKLFF. Looking up the rest from reference TRBV28 and TRBJ1-4 gives the full variable domain: DVKVTQSSRYLVKRTGEKVFLECVQDMDHENMFWYRQDPGLGLRLIYFSYDVKMKEKGDIPEGYSVSREKKERFSLILESASTNQTSMYLCASSPPGLWEKLFFGSGTQLSVL.

Turning to this clone: The same CDR3 arises from other DNA sequences in this sample as well. V is TRBV28 and J is TRBJ1-2; the D gene is possibly TRBD1 (6 bases). The CDR3 loop spans 14 amino acids. Per the germline V gene, CDR1 is MDHEN and CDR2 is SYDVKM. V was pared by 7 bases and J by 0 bases, with 12 bases between. CDR3 loop: CASTEGGSNYGYTF. The CDR3 nucleotides are TGTGCCAGCACAGAAGGGGGATCTAACTATGGCTACACCTTC.

This chain joins TRBV7-3 and TRBJ2-7; a possible D gene is TRBD2 (5 bases). Germline V gene lookup returns CDR1 SGHTA and CDR2 FQGTGA. V was pared by 0 bases and J by 1 base, with 10 bases between. This CDR3 has 15 residues. CDR3 DNA sequence: TGTGCCAGCAGCTTAACTAGCGTGATATCCTACGAGCAGTACTTC. Its protein product is CASSLTSVISYEQYF.

This CDR3 is CASSPGSAGEQFF. CDR3 DNA: TGTGCCAGCTCACCAGGTTCCGCCGGTGAGCAGTTCTTC. The chain has TRBV18 and TRBJ2-1; D is unresolved. The CDR3 length is 13 residues. V gave up 2 bases and J gave up 9 bases, with 11 bases separating them. Per the germline V gene, CDR1 is KGHSH and CDR2 is LQKENI.

The gene calls are TRBV5-4 and TRBJ1-2; weak D call: TRBD1 (6 bases). CDR1 SGHNT and CDR2 YYREEE come from the germline V gene (reference sequence). V lost 7 bases, J lost 6 bases, and 19 bases lay in between. This CDR3 contains 14 residues. CDR3 residues: CASGSGGANNGYTF. CDR3 sequence (DNA): TGTGCCAGCGGCTCCGGGGGGGCCAATAATGGCTACACCTTC.

The chain employs TRBV5-5 and TRBJ2-7; D could derive from TRBD1 or TRBD2 (5 bases each). This CDR3 has 12 amino acids. Per the germline V gene, CDR1 is SGHKS and CDR2 is YYEKEE (reference sequence). The V end lost 4 bases, the J end lost 4 bases, and 9 bases lay between the germline ends. The CDR3 DNA is TGTGCCAGCAGCCTGGGGGAATACGAGCAGTACTTC. Its translation: CASSLGEYEQYF.

This chain uses TRBV4-1 with TRBJ1-1, with D possibly being TRBD1 (6 bases). The germline V gene encodes CDR1 MGHRA and CDR2 YSYEKL. The CDR3 covers 15 residues. The V end was cut by 0 bases, the J end by 5 bases, with 13 bases between. In DNA form, the CDR3 reads TGCGCCAGCAGCCAAGAACCAGGGAGGGGGACTGAAGCTTTCTTT. It codes for CASSQEPGRGTEAFF.

On this clone: Likely a read error: the CDR3 ends without its conserved phenylalanine or tryptophan. The DNA is omitted, as the CDR3 cannot be located on it reliably, and the CDR3 follows TCRdb's listing. This rearrangement joins TRBV29-1 to TRBJ1-2; the table's D call of TRBD1 was not tested on the DNA. The V gene's germline CDR1 is SQVTM and CDR2 ANQGSEA. From its first to its last residue, the CDR3 has 11 amino acids. CDR3 in amino acids: CSVSQGAQVVL.

On this clone itself: In the same sample, other DNA sequences code for this CDR3. This chain joins TRBV7-3 and TRBJ1-1; D is ambiguous. Germline V gene data show CDR1 as SGHTA and CDR2 as FQGTGA. V was pared by 0 bases and J by 1 base, with 3 bases between. The CDR3 loop spans 13 amino acids. CDR3: CASSLTGNTEAFF. The DNA of the CDR3 is TGTGCCAGCAGCTTAACAGGGAACACTGAAGCTTTCTTT.

This chain uses TRBV7-2 with TRBJ1-1; 8 bases agree with TRBD1. V trimming: 3 bases; J trimming: 4 bases; junction bases outside the gene matches: 7. The CDR3 is 15 amino acids. CDR1 is SGHTA, CDR2 FQGNSA, per germline. The CDR3 spells CASSFLTGVATEAFF. As DNA, the CDR3 is TGTGCCAGCAGCTTTCTGACAGGGGTGGCCACTGAAGCTTTCTTT.

V and J are TRBV2 and TRBJ2-2, with no clear D. The germline V gene has CDR1 SNHLY and CDR2 FYNNEI. Trimming took off 7 bases at V and 1 base at J, with 10 bases between the two ends. CDR3 length: 14 amino acids. CDR3 sequence: CASKWSQNTGELFF. The CDR3 DNA sequence: TGTGCCAGCAAGTGGTCGCAGAACACCGGGGAGCTGTTTTTT.

This clone was found a few times. This chain uses TRBV10-1 with TRBJ2-7, with D perhaps matching TRBD2 (6 bases). With 7 bases removed from V and 1 base from J, the gap between germline ends came to 23 bases. Per germline, CDR1 WNHNN and CDR2 SYGVQD (reference sequence). The CDR3 consists of 17 residues. CDR3 sequence: CASIELWDCSKSYEQYF. The CDR3 DNA reads TGCGCCAGCATCGAGTTGTGGGACTGCTCCAAATCCTACGAGCAGTACTTC.

The rearrangement uses TRBV6-5 and TRBJ2-2; 7 nucleotides agree with TRBD1. The V gene end was trimmed by 8 bases and the J gene end by 5 bases; junction bases not matched to a gene: 11. CDR1 is MNHEY, CDR2 SVGAGI, per germline. The CDR3 extends over 15 amino acids. CDR3 in amino acids: CASRQGWGETGELFF. In nucleotides, the CDR3 is TGTGCCAGCCGACAGGGTTGGGGAGAAACCGGGGAGCTGTTTTTT.

V and J are TRBV2 and TRBJ2-7; D gene ambiguous. V shed 2 bases and J shed 5 bases, with 16 bases lying between them. The CDR3 length is 15 residues. CDR1 and CDR2 from the germline V gene are SNHLY and FYNNEI. CDR3 protein: CASSENGPPPHEQYF. For the CDR3, the DNA is TGTGCCAGCAGTGAAAATGGTCCGCCCCCACACGAGCAGTACTTC.

This chain links TRBV7-9 with TRBJ1-6; D not resolved. Germline V gene sequence: CDR1 SEHNR, CDR2 FQNEAQ (reference sequence). V shed 3 bases and J shed 6 bases, with 6 bases lying between them. This CDR3 spans 13 amino acids. CDR3 loop: CASSFLSNSPLHF. The CDR3 DNA reads as TGTGCCAGCAGCTTCCTCAGTAATTCACCCCTCCACTTT.

The rearrangement joins TRBV5-1 to TRBJ2-3; 9 bases align to TRBD2. In germline, CDR1 is SGHRS, CDR2 YFSETQ. This CDR3 is 16 amino acids long. Germline trimming cut 3 bases from V and 3 bases from J; bases unmatched to any gene: 8. This CDR3 reads CASSSGLATRTDTQYF. CDR3 DNA: TGCGCCAGCAGCTCCGGACTAGCGACCCGGACAGATACGCAGTATTTT.

This chain joins TRBV2 and TRBJ1-2, with D possibly matching TRBD1 (5 bases). V was pared by 10 bases and J by 4 bases, with 22 bases between. Germline V gene lookup returns CDR1 SNHLY and CDR2 FYNNEI. CDR3 length equals 15 residues. This CDR3 reads CATGRGQSDIYGYTF. For the CDR3, the DNA is TGTGCCACGGGCCGAGGACAATCTGATATCTATGGCTACACCTTC.

The V gene is TRBV7-3, the J gene TRBJ2-1; TRBD2 matches 11 bases. Germline values: CDR1 SGHTA, CDR2 FQGTGA. This CDR3 comprises 16 residues. The junction had 5 bases not matched to a gene; V was cut back by 2 bases and J by 5 bases. This chain's CDR3 is CASSLLAGGGNNEQFF. CDR3 nucleotide sequence: TGTGCCAGCAGCTTATTAGCGGGAGGGGGTAACAATGAGCAGTTCTTC.

The rearrangement uses TRBV28 and TRBJ2-5, with D uncertain. TRBJ2-7 explains the end of the DNA better; the J call may be wrong. The length of the CDR3 is 12 residues. Germline CDR1 MDHEN, CDR2 SYDVKM. The CDR3 here is CASSDQHGEQYF. CDR3 in DNA: TGTGCCAGCAGCGACCAACATGGCGAGCAGTACTTC.

This chain joins TRBV2 and TRBJ1-2; 9 bases align to TRBD1. Looked up from germline, CDR1 is SNHLY and CDR2 is FYNNEI. The CDR3 is made up of 14 amino acids. Trimming removed 7 bases from V and 7 bases from J; junction bases left unmatched: 10. The CDR3 DNA reads TGTGCCAGCACTTCCGCACAGGGGGCCCTTGGCTACACCTTC. It encodes CASTSAQGALGYTF.

The chain carries TRBV11-2 and TRBJ2-7, with D perhaps assigned TRBD1 or TRBD2 (7 bases each). Trimming stripped 2 bases from V and 0 bases from J, with 20 bases between. CDR3 length equals 18 residues. Germline V gives CDR1 SGHAT, CDR2 FQNNGV. This chain's CDR3 is CASSLRGGQFPFSYEQYF. CDR3 bases: TGTGCCAGCAGCTTAAGGGGGGGACAGTTCCCTTTCTCCTACGAGCAGTACTTC.

V gene TRBV28 combines with J gene TRBJ2-7, with D perhaps matching TRBD2 (5 bases). Germline lookup yields CDR1 MDHEN and CDR2 SYDVKM. This CDR3 has 16 residues. V lost 4 bases, J lost 3 bases, and 19 bases lay in between. In DNA, the CDR3 is TGTGCCAGCAGTTCCCTCAAAGGTAGCGCTAACTACGAGCAGTACTTC. Its translation: CASSSLKGSANYEQYF.

This clone came up a few times. V gene TRBV19 combines with J gene TRBJ2-7, with TRBD1 matching 7 bases. Germline CDR1 reads LNHDA; CDR2 reads SQIVND (reference sequence). The CDR3 consists of 15 residues. V was clipped by 4 bases and J by 1 base; unmatched bases: 7. The chain's CDR3 is CASSTYRGASYEQYF. The CDR3 nucleotides read TGTGCCAGTAGTACTTACAGGGGTGCGTCCTACGAGCAGTACTTC.

The chain uses TRBV10-1 and TRBJ2-2; TRBD2 matches at 8 bases. Germline CDR1 reads WNHNN; CDR2 reads SYGVQD (reference sequence). V lost 2 bases to trimming and J lost 5 bases; unmatched junction nucleotides: 7. This CDR3 spans 16 amino acids. The CDR3 loop is CASSEELAGRTGELFF. The CDR3 DNA sequence: TGCGCCAGCAGTGAGGAGTTAGCGGGACGAACCGGGGAGCTGTTTTTT.

The V gene is TRBV10-3, the J gene TRBJ2-7; D may correspond to TRBD1 or TRBD2 (5 bases each). This CDR3 contains 17 residues. V was trimmed by 6 bases and J by 3 bases, leaving 24 bases between them. The germline V gene has CDR1 ENHRY and CDR2 SYGVKD. The CDR3 DNA follows: TGTGCCATCAGAGACCCGAGAGGGGTTTTGGGCCGCTACGAGCAGTACTTC. Its translation is CAIRDPRGVLGRYEQYF.